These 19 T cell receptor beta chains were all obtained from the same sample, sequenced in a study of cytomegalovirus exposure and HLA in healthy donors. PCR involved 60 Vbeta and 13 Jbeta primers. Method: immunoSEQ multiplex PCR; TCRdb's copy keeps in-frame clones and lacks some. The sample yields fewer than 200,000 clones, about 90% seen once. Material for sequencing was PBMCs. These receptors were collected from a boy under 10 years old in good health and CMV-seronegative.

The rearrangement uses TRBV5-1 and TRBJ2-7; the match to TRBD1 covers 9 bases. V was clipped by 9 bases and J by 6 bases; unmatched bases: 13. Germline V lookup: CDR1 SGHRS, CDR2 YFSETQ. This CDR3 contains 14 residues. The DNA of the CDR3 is TGCGCCACCTCGGACAGGGGATTTCCTAGCGAGCAGTACTTC. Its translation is CATSDRGFPSEQYF.

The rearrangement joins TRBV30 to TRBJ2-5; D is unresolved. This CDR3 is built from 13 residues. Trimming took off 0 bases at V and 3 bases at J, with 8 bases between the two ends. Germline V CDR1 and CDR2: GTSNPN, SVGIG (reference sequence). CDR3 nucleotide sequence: TGTGCCTGGAGTGTACGCCAGGAAGAGACCCAGTACTTC. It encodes CAWSVRQEETQYF.

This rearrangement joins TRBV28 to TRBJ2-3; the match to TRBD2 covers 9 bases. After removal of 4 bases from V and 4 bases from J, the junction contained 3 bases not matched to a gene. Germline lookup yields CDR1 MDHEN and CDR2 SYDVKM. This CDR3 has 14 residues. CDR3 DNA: TGTGCCAGCAGTTGGATAGCGGGAGCAGATACGCAGTATTTT. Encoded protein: CASSWIAGADTQYF.

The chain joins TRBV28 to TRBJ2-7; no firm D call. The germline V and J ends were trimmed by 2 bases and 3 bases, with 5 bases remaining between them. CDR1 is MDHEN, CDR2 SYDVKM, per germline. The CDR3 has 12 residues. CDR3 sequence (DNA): TGTGCCAGCAGTTTACCTAACTACGAGCAGTACTTC. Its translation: CASSLPNYEQYF.

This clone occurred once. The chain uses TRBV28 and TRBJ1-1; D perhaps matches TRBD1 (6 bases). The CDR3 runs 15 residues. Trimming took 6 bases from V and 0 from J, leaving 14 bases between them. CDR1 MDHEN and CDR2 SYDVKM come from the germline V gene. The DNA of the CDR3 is TGTGCCAGCAGCCCCCCCCCAGGGGTGAACACTGAAGCTTTCTTT. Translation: CASSPPPGVNTEAFF.

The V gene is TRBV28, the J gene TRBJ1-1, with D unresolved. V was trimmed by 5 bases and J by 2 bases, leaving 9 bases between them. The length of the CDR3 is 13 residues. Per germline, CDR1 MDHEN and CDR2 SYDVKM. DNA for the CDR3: TGTGCCAGCAGTCCCGCCCTAAACACTGAAGCTTTCTTT. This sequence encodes CASSPALNTEAFF.

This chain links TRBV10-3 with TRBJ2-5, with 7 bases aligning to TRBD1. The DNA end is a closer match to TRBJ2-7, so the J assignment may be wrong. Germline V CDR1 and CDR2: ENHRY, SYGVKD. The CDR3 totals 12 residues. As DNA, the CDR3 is TGTGCCAGCAAAGGGACAGCCTACGAGCAGTACTTC. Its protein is CASKGTAYEQYF.

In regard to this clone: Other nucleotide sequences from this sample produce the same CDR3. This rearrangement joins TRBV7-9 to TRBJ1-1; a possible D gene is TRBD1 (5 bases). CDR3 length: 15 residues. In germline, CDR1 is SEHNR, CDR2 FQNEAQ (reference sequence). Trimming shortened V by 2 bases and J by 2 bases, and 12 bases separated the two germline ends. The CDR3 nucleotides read TGTGCCAGCAGCTTACAGTTAGACAGAAACACTGAAGCTTTCTTT. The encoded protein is CASSLQLDRNTEAFF.

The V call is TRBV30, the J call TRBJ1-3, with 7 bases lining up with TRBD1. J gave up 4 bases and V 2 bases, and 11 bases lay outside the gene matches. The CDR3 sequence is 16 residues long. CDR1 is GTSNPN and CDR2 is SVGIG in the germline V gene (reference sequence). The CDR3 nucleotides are TGTGCCTGGAGTCCGACAGGGAAACTTACCGGAAACACCATATATTTT. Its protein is CAWSPTGKLTGNTIYF.

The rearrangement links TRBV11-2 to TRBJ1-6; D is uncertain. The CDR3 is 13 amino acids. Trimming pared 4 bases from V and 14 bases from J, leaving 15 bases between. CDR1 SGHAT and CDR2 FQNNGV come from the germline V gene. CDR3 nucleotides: TGTGCCAGCAGCTCAAAACTAGGCCACTCCCTCCACTTT. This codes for CASSSKLGHSLHF.

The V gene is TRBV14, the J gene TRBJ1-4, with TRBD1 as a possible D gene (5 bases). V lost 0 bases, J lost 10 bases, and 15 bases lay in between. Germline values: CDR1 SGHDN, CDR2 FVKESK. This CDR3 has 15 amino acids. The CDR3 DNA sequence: TGTGCCAGCAGCCAAGAAACAGGCCTTTTCTCAAAACTGTTTTTT. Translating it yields CASSQETGLFSKLFF. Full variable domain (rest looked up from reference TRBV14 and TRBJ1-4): EAGVTQFPSHSVIEKGQTVTLRCDPISGHDNLYWYRRVMGKEIKFLLHFVKESKQDESGMPNNRFLAERTGGTYSTLKVQPAELEDSGVYFCASSQETGLFSKLFFGSGTQLSVL.

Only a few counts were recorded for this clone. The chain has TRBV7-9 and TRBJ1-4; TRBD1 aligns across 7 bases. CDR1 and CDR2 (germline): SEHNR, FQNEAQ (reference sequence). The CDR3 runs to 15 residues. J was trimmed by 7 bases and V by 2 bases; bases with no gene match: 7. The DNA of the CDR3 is TGTGCCAGCAGCTTACAGTTGACAGGGAGTGAAAAACTGTTTTTT. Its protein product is CASSLQLTGSEKLFF.

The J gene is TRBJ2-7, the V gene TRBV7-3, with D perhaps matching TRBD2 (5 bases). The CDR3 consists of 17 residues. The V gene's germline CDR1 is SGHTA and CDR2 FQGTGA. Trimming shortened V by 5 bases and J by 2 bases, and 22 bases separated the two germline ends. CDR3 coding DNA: TGTGCCAGCAGCGTTACCGGGGTGTTCCCGAAGGCCTACGAGCAGTACTTC. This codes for CASSVTGVFPKAYEQYF.

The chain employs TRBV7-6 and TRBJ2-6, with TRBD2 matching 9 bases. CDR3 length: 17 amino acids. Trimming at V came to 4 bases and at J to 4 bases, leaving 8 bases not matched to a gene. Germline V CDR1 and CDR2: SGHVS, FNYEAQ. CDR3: CASSSGVGLAGANVLTF. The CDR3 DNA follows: TGTGCCAGCAGCTCTGGGGTTGGACTAGCGGGGGCCAACGTCCTGACTTTC.

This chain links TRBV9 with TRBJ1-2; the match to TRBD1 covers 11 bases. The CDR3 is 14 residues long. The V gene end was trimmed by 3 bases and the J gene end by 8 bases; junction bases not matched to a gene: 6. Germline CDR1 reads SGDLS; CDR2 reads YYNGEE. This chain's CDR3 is CASSARTGGLGYTF. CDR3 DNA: TGTGCCAGCAGCGCGCGGACAGGGGGCTTAGGCTACACCTTC.

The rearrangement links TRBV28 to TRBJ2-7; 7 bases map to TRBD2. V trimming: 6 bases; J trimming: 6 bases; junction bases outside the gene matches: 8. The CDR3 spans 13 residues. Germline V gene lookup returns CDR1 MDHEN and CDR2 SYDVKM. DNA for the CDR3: TGTGCCAGCAGCTGGGACTATTTAGGCGAGCAGTACTTC. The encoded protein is CASSWDYLGEQYF.

CDR3 bases: TGTGCCAGCAGTTACCCCTCCCGCGGCGAGCAGTACTTC. Protein sequence: CASSYPSRGEQYF. The J gene is TRBJ2-7, the V gene TRBV6-5, with unresolved D. The germline gives CDR1 MNHEY, CDR2 SVGAGI. Between the trimmed V and J ends, which lost 2 bases and 6 bases, there was a span of 11 bases. The length of the CDR3 is 13 residues.

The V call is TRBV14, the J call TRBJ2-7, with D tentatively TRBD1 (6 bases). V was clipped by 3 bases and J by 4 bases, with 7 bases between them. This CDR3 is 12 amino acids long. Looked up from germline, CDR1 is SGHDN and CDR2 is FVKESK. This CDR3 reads CASSHTGYEQYF. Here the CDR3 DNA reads TGTGCCAGCAGCCACACAGGGTACGAGCAGTACTTC.

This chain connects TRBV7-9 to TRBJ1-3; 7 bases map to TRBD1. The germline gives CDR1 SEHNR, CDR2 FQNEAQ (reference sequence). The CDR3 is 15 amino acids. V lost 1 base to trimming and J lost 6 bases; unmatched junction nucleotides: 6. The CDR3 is CASSLVDRVLNTIYF. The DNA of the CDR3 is TGTGCCAGCAGCTTAGTCGACAGGGTATTAAACACCATATATTTT.